These 18 T cell receptor beta chains share one sample of origin, sequenced in a study of cytomegalovirus exposure and HLA in healthy donors. Profiled with immunoSEQ multiplex PCR; TCRdb holds only in-frame clones, not every one. The table has roughly 130,000 clones, 80% to 90% seen once. Sequenced input: PBMCs. The receptors were gathered from a young man in good health and CMV-seronegative.

The V and J genes are TRBV5-6 and TRBJ2-3; the match to TRBD2 covers 7 bases. Per the germline V gene, CDR1 is SGHDT and CDR2 is YYEEEE. The CDR3 has 15 residues. The ends lost 2 bases at V and 0 bases at J; junction bases unmatched: 3. CDR3 coding DNA: TGTGCCAGCAGCTTTCTAGCGGTGAGCACAGATACGCAGTATTTT. It codes for CASSFLAVSTDTQYF.

The chain joins TRBV2 to TRBJ2-7, with D uncertain. This CDR3 spans 10 amino acids. CDR1 is SNHLY and CDR2 is FYNNEI in the germline V gene. Trimming cost V 10 bases and J 9 bases, with 13 bases left between them. CDR3 bases: TGTGCCACCCTTAGAGGCGTGCAGTACTTC. Its protein product is CATLRGVQYF.

This clone was seen just once. CDR3: CASSIPGQVYGYTF. CDR3 nucleotides: TGTGCCAGCAGTATACCGGGACAGGTCTATGGCTACACCTTC. The chain is built from TRBV28 and TRBJ1-2, with 8 bases that match TRBD1. Germline lookup yields CDR1 MDHEN and CDR2 SYDVKM. The CDR3 length is 14 residues. The junction had 6 bases not matched to a gene; V was cut back by 5 bases and J by 4 bases.

The chain combines TRBV13 with TRBJ2-1, with D perhaps TRBD2 (6 bases). Trimming left V 0 bases short and J 6 bases short, with 15 bases between. The CDR3 spans 16 residues. Germline V lookup: CDR1 PRHDT, CDR2 FYEKMQ (reference sequence). The CDR3 region is CASSLGGLAGSNEQFF. CDR3 nucleotides: TGTGCCAGCAGCTTAGGGGGGCTAGCCGGGAGCAATGAGCAGTTCTTC. Based on the CDR3 plus reference TRBV13 and TRBJ2-1, the full variable domain is AAGVIQSPRHLIKEKRETATLKCYPIPRHDTVYWYQQGPGQDPQFLISFYEKMQSDKGSIPDRFSAQQFSDYHSELNMSSLELGDSALYFCASSLGGLAGSNEQFFGPGTRLTVL.

The CDR3 region has the DNA TGCGCCAGCAGCTTGGAGACTGCAAACACCGGGGAGCTGTTTTTT. It specifies CASSLETANTGELFF. This chain connects TRBV5-1 to TRBJ2-2; D call uncertain. Trimming cost V 0 bases and J 2 bases, with 8 bases left between them. This CDR3 has 15 residues. Germline V lookup: CDR1 SGHRS, CDR2 YFSETQ.

The rearrangement links TRBV18 to TRBJ2-3, with 7 bases that match TRBD2. J lost 3 bases, V lost 2 bases, and 5 bases had no gene match. CDR1 KGHSH and CDR2 LQKENI come from the germline V gene. The CDR3 is 15 residues long. CDR3: CASSPMKLATDTQYF. CDR3 in DNA: TGTGCCAGCTCACCAATGAAACTAGCGACAGATACGCAGTATTTT. The full variable domain, in which reference TRBV18 and TRBJ2-3 provide the parts outside the CDR3, is NAGVMQNPRHLVRRRGQEARLRCSPMKGHSHVYWYRQLPEEGLKFMVYLQKENIIDESGMPKERFSAEFPKEGPSILRIQQVVRGDSAAYFCASSPMKLATDTQYFGPGTRLTVL.

The chain employs TRBV27 and TRBJ2-3; TRBD1 aligns across 9 bases. Per the germline V gene, CDR1 is MNHEY and CDR2 is SMNVEV (reference sequence). Trimming cost V 4 bases and J 4 bases; bases outside gene matches: 6. The CDR3 contains 15 residues. CDR3 DNA: TGTGCCAGCAGTTCCCGACAGGGGGACTCAGATACGCAGTATTTT. This sequence encodes CASSSRQGDSDTQYF.

The V and J genes are TRBV27 and TRBJ1-5, with 8 bases that match TRBD1. V shed 6 bases and J 6 bases; nucleotides not matched to a gene: 4. CDR3 length: 13 residues. Germline V gene sequence: CDR1 MNHEY, CDR2 SMNVEV (reference sequence). In nucleotides, the CDR3 is TGTGCCAGCAGCCCAGGGGGCATTCAGCCCCAGCATTTT. Translating gives CASSPGGIQPQHF.

The chain couples TRBV11-2 to TRBJ2-7; a possible D gene is TRBD2 (7 bases). This CDR3 contains 18 residues. The germline CDR1 and CDR2 sequences are SGHAT and FQNNGV. V shed 0 bases and J shed 5 bases, with 23 bases lying between them. The CDR3 DNA reads TGTGCCAGCAGCTTAGATTTCGGGGGGCAGAGGGCTGGTCACGAGCAGTACTTC. Amino acids: CASSLDFGGQRAGHEQYF.

The chain has TRBV5-1 and TRBJ2-5; 7 bases map to TRBD1. CDR1 and CDR2 from the germline V gene are SGHRS and YFSETQ. The CDR3 is 15 residues long. Trimming cost V 1 base and J 1 base; bases outside gene matches: 4. Written as DNA, the CDR3 is TGCGCCAGCAGCTTGTCGGGACAGTTCCAAGAGACCCAGTACTTC. It yields the protein CASSLSGQFQETQYF.

This clone came up a few times. The rearrangement uses TRBV2 and TRBJ2-7; D remains ambiguous. The germline V and J ends were trimmed by 2 bases and 2 bases, with 7 bases remaining between them. This CDR3 comprises 13 residues. Germline-derived CDR1 and CDR2 are SNHLY and FYNNEI. In DNA, the CDR3 is TGTGCCAGCAGTGAAATAGATCCCTACGAGCAGTACTTC. Protein product: CASSEIDPYEQYF. Complete variable domain (other parts from reference TRBV2 and TRBJ2-7): EPEVTQTPSHQVTQMGQEVILRCVPISNHLYFYWYRQILGQKVEFLVSFYNNEISEKSEIFDDQFSVERPDGSNFTLKIRSTKLEDSAMYFCASSEIDPYEQYFGPGTRLTVT.

The V call is TRBV5-6, the J call TRBJ1-4; TRBD1 is a possible D gene (5 bases). This CDR3 is built from 16 residues. Germline loops: CDR1 SGHDT, CDR2 YYEEEE. The ends were cut back, 2 bases at V and 5 bases at J, with 16 bases in the middle. The CDR3: CASSFLRAGPNEKLFF. CDR3 DNA sequence: TGTGCCAGCAGCTTTCTGAGAGCAGGGCCAAATGAAAAACTGTTTTTT. Based on the CDR3 plus reference TRBV5-6 and TRBJ1-4, the full variable domain is DAGVTQSPTHLIKTRGQQVTLRCSPKSGHDTVSWYQQALGQGPQFIFQYYEEEERQRGNFPDRFSGHQFPNYSSELNVNALLLGDSALYLCASSFLRAGPNEKLFFGSGTQLSVL.

The genes are TRBV15 and TRBJ1-4; D not resolved. Germline CDR1 and CDR2: LNHNV and YYDKDF (reference sequence). V was cut by 1 base and J by 8 bases, with 26 bases left in between. The CDR3 has 19 residues. CDR3 loop: CATSRVVGVRGSSLEKLFF. The CDR3 region has the DNA TGTGCCACCAGCAGAGTAGTCGGGGTACGCGGAAGTTCTCTCGAAAAACTGTTTTTT.

CDR3 amino acids: CAWGFGQGASGDTQYF. DNA for the CDR3: TGTGCCTGGGGGTTTGGACAGGGGGCTAGCGGAGATACGCAGTATTTT. The chain joins TRBV30 to TRBJ2-3; 11 bases fit TRBD1. Trimming removed 5 bases from V and 5 bases from J; junction bases left unmatched: 12. Germline assignment: CDR1 GTSNPN and CDR2 SVGIG (reference sequence). The CDR3 is made up of 16 amino acids.

The chain joins TRBV9 to TRBJ2-1; the match to TRBD2 covers 8 bases. The V gene's germline CDR1 is SGDLS and CDR2 YYNGEE. J lost 6 bases, V lost 4 bases, and 9 bases had no gene match. The CDR3 extends over 15 amino acids. CDR3 nucleotides: TGTGCCAGCAGCCCAAGCGGGAGAATAGGCAATGAGCAGTTCTTC. It is translated as CASSPSGRIGNEQFF.

This clone came up once. J is TRBJ2-3 and V is TRBV5-6, with D perhaps TRBD1 (6 bases). The CDR3 sequence is 14 residues long. Germline V gives CDR1 SGHDT, CDR2 YYEEEE. The ends were cut back, 2 bases at V and 3 bases at J, with 10 bases in the middle. CDR3 protein: CASSFITGTDTQYF. The CDR3 nucleotides are TGTGCCAGCAGCTTCATTACAGGGACAGATACGCAGTATTTT. Supplemented by reference TRBV5-6 and TRBJ2-3, the full variable domain reads DAGVTQSPTHLIKTRGQQVTLRCSPKSGHDTVSWYQQALGQGPQFIFQYYEEEERQRGNFPDRFSGHQFPNYSSELNVNALLLGDSALYLCASSFITGTDTQYFGPGTRLTVL.

The chain carries TRBV29-1 and TRBJ2-2, with 7 positions matching TRBD1. Germline loops: CDR1 SQVTM, CDR2 ANQGSEA. CDR3 size: 14 residues. The V gene end was trimmed by 6 bases and the J gene end by 0 bases; junction bases not matched to a gene: 4. The CDR3 region is CSVRTGSNTGELFF. DNA of the CDR3: TGCAGCGTCCGGACAGGCTCGAACACCGGGGAGCTGTTTTTT.

The chain couples TRBV9 to TRBJ1-4; possibly TRBD1 for D (5 bases). Trimming took 2 bases from V and 0 from J, leaving 5 bases between them. Germline-derived CDR1 and CDR2 are SGDLS and YYNGEE. The CDR3 totals 14 residues. CDR3 protein: CASSVTATNEKLFF. In DNA form, the CDR3 reads TGTGCCAGCAGCGTGACAGCAACTAATGAAAAACTGTTTTTT.